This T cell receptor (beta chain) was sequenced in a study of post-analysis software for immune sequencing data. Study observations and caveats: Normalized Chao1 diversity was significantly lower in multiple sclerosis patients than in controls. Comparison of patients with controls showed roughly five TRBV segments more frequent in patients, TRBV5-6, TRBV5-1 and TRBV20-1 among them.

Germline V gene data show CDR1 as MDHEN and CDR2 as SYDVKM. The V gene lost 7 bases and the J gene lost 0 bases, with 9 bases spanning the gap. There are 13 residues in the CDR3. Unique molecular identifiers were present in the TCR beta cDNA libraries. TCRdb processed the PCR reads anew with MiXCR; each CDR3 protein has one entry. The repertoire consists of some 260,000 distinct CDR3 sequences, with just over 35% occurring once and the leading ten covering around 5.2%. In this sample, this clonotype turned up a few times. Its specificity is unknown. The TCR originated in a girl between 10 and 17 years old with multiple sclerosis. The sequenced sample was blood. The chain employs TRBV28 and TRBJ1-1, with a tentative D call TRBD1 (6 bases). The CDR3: CASTGAVNTEAFF. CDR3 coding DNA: TGTGCCAGCACAGGGGCCGTGAACACTGAAGCTTTCTTT.